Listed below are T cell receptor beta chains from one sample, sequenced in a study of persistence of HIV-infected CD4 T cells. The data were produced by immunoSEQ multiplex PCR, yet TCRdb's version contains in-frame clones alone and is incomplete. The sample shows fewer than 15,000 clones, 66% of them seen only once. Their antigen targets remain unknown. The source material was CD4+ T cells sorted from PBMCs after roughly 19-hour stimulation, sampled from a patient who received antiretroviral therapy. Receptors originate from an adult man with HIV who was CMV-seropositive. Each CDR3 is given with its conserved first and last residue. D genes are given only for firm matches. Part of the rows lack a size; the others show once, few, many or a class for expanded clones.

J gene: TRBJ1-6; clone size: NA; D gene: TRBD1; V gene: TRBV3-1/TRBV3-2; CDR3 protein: CASSLSRGRSPLHF; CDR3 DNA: TGTGCCAGCAGCCTGAGCAGGGGGCGGTCACCCCTCCACTTT
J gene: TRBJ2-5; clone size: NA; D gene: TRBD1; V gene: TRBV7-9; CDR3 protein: CASSLGDRGTETQYF; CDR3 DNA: TGTGCCAGCAGCTTAGGGGACAGGGGAACAGAGACCCAGTACTTC
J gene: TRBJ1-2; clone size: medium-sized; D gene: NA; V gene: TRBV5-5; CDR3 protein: CASSLEQGGAYGYTF; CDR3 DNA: TGTGCCAGCAGCTTGGAACAGGGAGGGGCCTATGGCTACACCTTC
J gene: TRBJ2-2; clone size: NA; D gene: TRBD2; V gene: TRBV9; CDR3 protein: CASSPAASGKAGELFF; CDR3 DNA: TGTGCCAGCAGCCCCGCGGCTAGCGGGAAGGCCGGGGAGCTGTTTTTT
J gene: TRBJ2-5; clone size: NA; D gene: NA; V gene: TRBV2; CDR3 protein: CASKYGETQYF; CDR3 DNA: TGTGCCAGCAAATATGGGGAGACCCAGTACTTC
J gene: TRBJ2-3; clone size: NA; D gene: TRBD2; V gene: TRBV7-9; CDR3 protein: CASSLASGGRTDTQYF; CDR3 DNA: TGTGCCAGCAGCTTAGCTAGCGGGGGTCGCACAGATACGCAGTATTTT
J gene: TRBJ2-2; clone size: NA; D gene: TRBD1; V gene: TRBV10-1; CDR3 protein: CASRRDRLDTGELFF; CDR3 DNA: TGCGCCAGCAGAAGGGACAGGCTAGACACCGGGGAGCTGTTTTTT
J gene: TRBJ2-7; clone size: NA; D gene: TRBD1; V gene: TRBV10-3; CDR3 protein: CALKGAGGEQYF; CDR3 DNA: TGTGCCCTAAAGGGGGCAGGGGGAGAGCAGTACTTC
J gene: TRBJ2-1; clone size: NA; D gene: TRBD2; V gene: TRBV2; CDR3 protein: CASRRLAGATDNEQFF; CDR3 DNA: TGTGCCAGCAGGCGTTTAGCGGGCGCAACCGACAATGAGCAGTTCTTC
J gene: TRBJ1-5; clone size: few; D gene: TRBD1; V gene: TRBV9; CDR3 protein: CASSGAPGGSNQPQHF; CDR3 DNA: TGTGCCAGCAGCGGCGCTCCAGGGGGTAGCAATCAGCCCCAGCATTTT
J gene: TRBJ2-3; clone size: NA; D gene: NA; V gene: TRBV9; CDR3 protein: CASSPHRVQDTQYF; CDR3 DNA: TGTGCCAGCAGCCCGCACAGGGTGCAGGATACGCAGTATTTT
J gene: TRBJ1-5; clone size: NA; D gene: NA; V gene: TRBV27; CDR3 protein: CASSLRGHNQPQHF; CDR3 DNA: TGTGCCAGCAGTTTACGGGGACACAATCAGCCCCAGCATTTT
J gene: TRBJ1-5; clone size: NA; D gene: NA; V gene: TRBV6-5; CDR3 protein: CASIPQGFDKQPQHF; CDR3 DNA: TGTGCCAGCATACCACAGGGATTCGACAAACAGCCCCAGCATTTT
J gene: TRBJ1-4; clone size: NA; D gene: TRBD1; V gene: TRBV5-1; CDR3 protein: CASSLRQGAKEKLFF; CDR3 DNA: TGCGCCAGCAGCTTGCGACAGGGGGCGAAGGAAAAACTGTTTTTT
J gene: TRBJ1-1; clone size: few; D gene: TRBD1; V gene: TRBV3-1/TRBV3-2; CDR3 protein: CASSLRRQGATEAFF; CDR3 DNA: TGTGCCAGCAGCCTAAGACGACAGGGGGCCACTGAAGCTTTCTTT
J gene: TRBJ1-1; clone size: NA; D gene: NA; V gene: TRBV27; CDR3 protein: CASSLGTLNTEAFF; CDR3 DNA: TGTGCCAGCAGTTTAGGGACACTGAACACTGAAGCTTTCTTT
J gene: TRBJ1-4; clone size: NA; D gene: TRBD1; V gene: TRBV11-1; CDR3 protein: CASSPTGGSEKLFF; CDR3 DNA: TGTGCCAGCAGCCCGACAGGGGGGAGTGAAAAACTGTTTTTT
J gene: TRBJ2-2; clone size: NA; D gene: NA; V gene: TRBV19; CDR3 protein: CASIGRTGELFF; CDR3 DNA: TGTGCCAGTATTGGGAGGACCGGGGAGCTGTTTTTT
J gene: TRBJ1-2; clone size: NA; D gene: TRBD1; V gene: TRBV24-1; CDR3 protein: CATSAPRQGGYGYTF; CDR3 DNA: TGTGCCACCAGTGCCCCAAGACAGGGCGGGTATGGCTACACCTTC
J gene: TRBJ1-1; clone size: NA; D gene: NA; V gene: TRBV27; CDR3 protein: CASSLPDNTEAFF; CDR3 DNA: TGTGCCAGCAGTTTACCAGATAACACTGAAGCTTTCTTT
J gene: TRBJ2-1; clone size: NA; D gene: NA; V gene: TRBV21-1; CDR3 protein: CASSKGTLGTGFNNEQFF; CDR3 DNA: TGTGCCAGCAGCAAAGGCACGTTGGGGACAGGTTTCAACAATGAGCAGTTCTTC
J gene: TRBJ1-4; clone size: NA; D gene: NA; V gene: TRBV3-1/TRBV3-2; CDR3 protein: CASSQVLGKTGEKLFF; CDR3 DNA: TGTGCCAGCAGCCAAGTATTGGGGAAGACTGGTGAAAAACTGTTTTTT
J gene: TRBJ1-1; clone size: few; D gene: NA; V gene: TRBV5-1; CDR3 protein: CASSQRDTEAFF; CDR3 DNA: TGCGCCAGCAGCCAGAGGGACACTGAAGCTTTCTTT
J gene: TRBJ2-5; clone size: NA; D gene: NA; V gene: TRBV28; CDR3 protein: CASSLVVETQYF; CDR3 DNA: TGTGCCAGCAGTTTAGTTGTGGAGACCCAGTACTTC
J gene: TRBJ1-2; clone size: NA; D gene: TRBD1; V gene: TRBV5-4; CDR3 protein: CASSFPSPGTGGLRYTF; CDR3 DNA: TGTGCCAGCAGCTTCCCCTCCCCCGGGACAGGGGGTCTTCGGTACACCTTC
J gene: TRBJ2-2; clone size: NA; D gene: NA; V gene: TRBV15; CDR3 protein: CATSRDHRARGTGELFF; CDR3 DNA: TGTGCCACCAGCAGAGATCACAGGGCGCGAGGCACCGGGGAGCTGTTTTTT
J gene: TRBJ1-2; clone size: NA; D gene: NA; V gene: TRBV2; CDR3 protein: CASSPQRKSIFGYTF; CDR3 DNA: TGTGCCAGCAGTCCGCAGCGCAAGAGTATTTTTGGCTACACCTTC
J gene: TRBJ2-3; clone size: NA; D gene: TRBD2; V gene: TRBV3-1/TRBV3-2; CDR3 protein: CASSQGASGTTDTQYF; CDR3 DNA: TGTGCCAGCAGCCAAGGGGCTAGCGGGACCACAGATACGCAGTATTTT
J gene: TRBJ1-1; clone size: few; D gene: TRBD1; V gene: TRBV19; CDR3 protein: CASAHRGAEAFF; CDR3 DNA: TGTGCCAGTGCCCACAGGGGCGCTGAAGCTTTCTTT
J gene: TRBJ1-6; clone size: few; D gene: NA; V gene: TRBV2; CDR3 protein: CASFDYNSPLHF; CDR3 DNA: TGTGCCAGCTTCGACTATAATTCACCCCTCCACTTT
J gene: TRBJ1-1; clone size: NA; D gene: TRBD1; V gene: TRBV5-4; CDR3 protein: CASSEGDRGRNTEAFF; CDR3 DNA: TGTGCCAGCTCCGAAGGGGACAGGGGGAGGAACACTGAAGCTTTCTTT
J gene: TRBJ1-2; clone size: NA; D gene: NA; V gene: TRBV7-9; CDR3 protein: CASSLGRNYGYTF; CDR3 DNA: TGTGCCAGCAGCTTAGGGAGGAACTATGGCTACACCTTC
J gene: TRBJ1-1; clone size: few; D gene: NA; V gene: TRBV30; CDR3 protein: CAWEATGPTEAFF; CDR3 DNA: TGTGCCTGGGAGGCCACAGGGCCCACTGAAGCTTTCTTT
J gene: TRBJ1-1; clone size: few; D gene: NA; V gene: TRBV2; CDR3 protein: CASSIRSQSPNTEAFF; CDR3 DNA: TGTGCCAGCAGTATCCGGTCGCAATCACCGAACACTGAAGCTTTCTTT
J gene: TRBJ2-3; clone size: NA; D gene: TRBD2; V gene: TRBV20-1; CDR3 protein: CSASPGGGPKDTQYF; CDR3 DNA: TGCAGTGCTAGTCCGGGGGGAGGGCCGAAAGATACGCAGTATTTT
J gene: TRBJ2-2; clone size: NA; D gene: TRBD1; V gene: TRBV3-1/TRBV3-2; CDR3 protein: CASSHGVRGQRSGELFF; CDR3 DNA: TGTGCCAGCAGCCATGGCGTCAGGGGGCAGCGATCCGGGGAGCTGTTTTTT
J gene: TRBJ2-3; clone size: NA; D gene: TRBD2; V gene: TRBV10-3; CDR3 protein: CATYGGTDTQYF; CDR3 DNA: TGTGCCACGTACGGGGGGACAGATACGCAGTATTTT
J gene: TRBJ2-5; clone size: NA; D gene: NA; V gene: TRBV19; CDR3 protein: CASSPGRAQETQYF; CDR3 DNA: TGTGCCAGTAGTCCCGGCAGGGCGCAGGAGACCCAGTACTTC
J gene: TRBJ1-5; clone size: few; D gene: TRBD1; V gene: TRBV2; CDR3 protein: CASVKGASNQPQHF; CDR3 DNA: TGTGCCAGCGTTAAGGGGGCTAGCAATCAGCCCCAGCATTTT